What follows are 13 T cell receptor beta chains derived from one specimen sequenced in a study of cytomegalovirus exposure and HLA in healthy donors. TCRdb's table, derived via immunoSEQ multiplex PCR, lists solely in-frame clones and lacks some. The sample carries around 75,000 clones, approximately 86% recorded once. The source material was PBMCs. These receptor sequences come from a man between 25 and 39 years old in good health and CMV-seronegative.

The V call is TRBV11-2, the J call TRBJ1-2, with 9 bases lining up with TRBD1. The germline V gene has CDR1 SGHAT and CDR2 FQNNGV. J gave up 1 base and V 6 bases, and 9 bases lay outside the gene matches. The CDR3 length is 16 residues. Here the CDR3 DNA reads TGTGCCAGCAGTTCCATCCGGGACAGGGTTAACTATGGCTACACCTTC. Translated: CASSSIRDRVNYGYTF.

This sequence joins TRBV29-1 and TRBJ2-7, with D unclear. CDR1 is SQVTM and CDR2 is ANQGSEA in the germline V gene. Trimming took 6 bases from V and 0 from J, leaving 9 bases between them. The CDR3 length is 12 residues. The CDR3 is CSVSESSYEQYF. The CDR3 DNA is TGCAGCGTCTCGGAGAGCTCCTACGAGCAGTACTTC.

The chain links TRBV27 to TRBJ2-7, with D tentatively TRBD1 (5 bases). Looked up from germline, CDR1 is MNHEY and CDR2 is SMNVEV (reference sequence). The CDR3 totals 14 residues. Trimming cost V 6 bases and J 0 bases, with 12 bases left between them. The CDR3 DNA reads TGTGCCAGCAGCCTCGACAGAAGCTCCTACGAGCAGTACGTC. Amino acid sequence: CASSLDRSSYEQYV.

The chain uses TRBV28 and TRBJ2-5, with a weak D call TRBD2 (6 bases). V was shortened by 5 bases and J by 1 base, with 14 bases between the two germline ends. Germline assignment: CDR1 MDHEN and CDR2 SYDVKM. This CDR3 comprises 15 residues. As DNA, the CDR3 is TGTGCCAGCAGTCTAAGCGGGCGGTCCCAAGAGACCCAGTACTTC. Its protein product is CASSLSGRSQETQYF.

This clone was seen more than once but under ten times. DNA of the CDR3: TGTGCCAGCAGCTCCGACAGTTATAATTCACCCCTCCACTTT. This translates into CASSSDSYNSPLHF. This chain links TRBV7-9 with TRBJ1-6, with a weak D call TRBD1 (5 bases). The CDR3 is made up of 14 amino acids. The V end was cut by 4 bases, the J end by 4 bases, with 8 bases between. CDR1 and CDR2 (germline): SEHNR, FQNEAQ (reference sequence). Drawing the rest from reference TRBV7-9 and TRBJ1-6, the complete variable domain is DTGVSQNPRHKITKRGQNVTFRCDPISEHNRLYWYRQTLGQGPEFLTYFQNEAQLEKSRLLSDRFSAERPKGSFSTLEIQRTEQGDSAMYLCASSSDSYNSPLHFGNGTRLTVT.

This chain connects TRBV7-3 to TRBJ2-3; 12 nucleotides align to TRBD2. CDR3 size: 15 residues. Germline-derived CDR1 and CDR2 are SGHTA and FQGTGA. The V segment lost 5 bases and the J segment 6 bases; nucleotides outside the gene matches: 6. CDR3 DNA sequence: TGTGCCAGCAGCCGTCTAGCGGGGGGGCTGGATACGCAGTATTTT. Translation: CASSRLAGGLDTQYF.

V usage is TRBV4-1 and J usage is TRBJ2-7; possibly TRBD2 for D (5 bases). This CDR3 has 16 amino acids. The germline V gene encodes CDR1 MGHRA and CDR2 YSYEKL. The V end lost 0 bases, the J end lost 2 bases, and 14 bases lay between the germline ends. The CDR3 spells CASSQEEANFAYEQYV. The CDR3 DNA is TGCGCCAGCAGCCAAGAGGAGGCAAACTTCGCCTACGAGCAGTACGTC.

This sequence joins TRBV4-3 and TRBJ2-2; TRBD2 agrees at 7 bases. V was pared by 1 base and J by 8 bases, with 13 bases of the junction left unmatched. Per the germline V gene, CDR1 is LGHNA and CDR2 is YSLEER. The CDR3 contains 17 residues. This chain's CDR3 is CASSQGWRGLVGGELFF. The CDR3 DNA is TGCGCCAGCAGCCAAGGATGGAGAGGACTAGTGGGTGGGGAGCTGTTTTTT.

This clone appeared a single time. The V gene is TRBV9, the J gene TRBJ2-1; D might be TRBD1 (6 bases). There are 14 residues in the CDR3. V lost 4 bases and J 7 bases, leaving 15 bases between the germline ends. Germline-derived CDR1 and CDR2 are SGDLS and YYNGEE. In nucleotides, the CDR3 is TGTGCCAGCAGCTTCCTTCAGGGGAGAAATGAGCAGTTCTTC. Translated, it gives CASSFLQGRNEQFF.

The CDR3 nucleotides read TGCGCCAGCAGCCAAGTCGGGCTAGCGGCCTCCTACGAGCAGTACTTC. Amino acids: CASSQVGLAASYEQYF. The chain couples TRBV4-3 to TRBJ2-7; TRBD2 aligns across 7 bases. With 1 base clipped from V and 0 bases from J, the junction kept 6 bases outside the gene matches. The length of the CDR3 is 16 residues. Germline CDR1 and CDR2: LGHNA and YSLEER.

The chain joins TRBV10-2 to TRBJ2-7; tentative D call: TRBD2 (6 bases). V was pared by 8 bases and J by 7 bases, with 18 bases between. CDR1 and CDR2 from the germline V gene are WSHSY and SAAADI. The CDR3 totals 13 residues. In DNA, the CDR3 is TGCGCCAGCGGCGGAGGGGATGGTAGGGAGCAGTACGTC. Amino acid sequence: CASGGGDGREQYV.

In this sample, this clone turned up once. The rearrangement links TRBV10-1 to TRBJ1-4; the D is unclear. Germline loops: CDR1 WNHNN, CDR2 SYGVQD (reference sequence). The CDR3 is made up of 16 amino acids. V was cut by 3 bases and J by 0 bases, with 11 bases left in between. Here the CDR3 reads CASSDSEVATNEKLFF. CDR3 nucleotide sequence: TGCGCCAGCAGTGATTCGGAGGTAGCAACTAATGAAAAACTGTTTTTT.

The J gene is TRBJ2-1, the V gene TRBV13, with 8 bases identical to TRBD2. The CDR3 totals 17 residues. From germline, CDR1 is PRHDT and CDR2 FYEKMQ (reference sequence). After removal of 1 base from V and 3 bases from J, the junction contained 8 bases not matched to a gene. CDR3 bases: TGTGCCAGCAGCTTAGTAAAGCGGGGGCCCTACTACAATGAGCAGTTCTTC. Translation: CASSLVKRGPYYNEQFF.